What follows are 9 T cell receptor beta chains derived from one specimen sequenced in a study of cytomegalovirus exposure and HLA in healthy donors. The PCR had 60 Vbeta and 13 Jbeta primers. The repertoire was sequenced with immunoSEQ multiplex PCR; TCRdb's copy has only in-frame clones and lacks some. The table includes over 80,000 clones, roughly 80% detected once. Sequencing used PBMCs. The receptor set was obtained from a man aged 60-69 years in good health and CMV-seropositive.

The chain uses TRBV19 and TRBJ2-1; 8 bases are shared with TRBD2. The germline gives CDR1 LNHDA, CDR2 SQIVND (reference sequence). The CDR3 has 15 amino acids. Trimming took 8 bases from V and 7 from J; bases not matched to a gene: 13. The CDR3 nucleotides read TGTGCCAGTGCCGCCCAGGGACTAGAGTCAAATGAGCAGTTCTTC. The encoded protein is CASAAQGLESNEQFF.

The V and J genes are TRBV30 and TRBJ2-7; maybe TRBD1 (6 bases). The germline V and J ends were trimmed by 2 bases and 6 bases, with 11 bases remaining between them. This CDR3 spans 12 amino acids. Germline values: CDR1 GTSNPN, CDR2 SVGIG (reference sequence). Here the CDR3 reads CAWSSQGSEQYF. DNA of the CDR3: TGTGCCTGGAGTTCACAGGGTTCCGAGCAGTACTTC.

This clone is a singleton in its sample. This chain links TRBV19 with TRBJ1-2; 8 bases agree with TRBD1. The CDR3 contains 13 residues. With 5 bases clipped from V and 7 bases from J, the junction kept 6 bases outside the gene matches. Germline V gene sequence: CDR1 LNHDA, CDR2 SQIVND (reference sequence). Written as DNA, the CDR3 is TGTGCCAGTAGTTTCAGGGGGCTAGCTGGCTACACCTTC. Protein: CASSFRGLAGYTF.

This clone was counted a few times. The rearrangement links TRBV10-3 to TRBJ1-1, with a tentative D call TRBD1 (5 bases). The germline CDR1 and CDR2 sequences are ENHRY and SYGVKD. Trimming took 10 bases from V and 5 from J, leaving 17 bases between them. CDR3 length: 13 amino acids. CDR3 sequence (DNA): TGTGCCACCCTTTTTGGGGCGGAAACTGAAGCTTTCTTT. Amino acid sequence: CATLFGAETEAFF.

The chain joins TRBV9 to TRBJ2-1; TRBD2 aligns across 10 bases. J was trimmed by 5 bases and V by 4 bases; bases with no gene match: 12. In germline, CDR1 is SGDLS, CDR2 YYNGEE. The CDR3 contains 17 residues. The CDR3 is CASSPHFIGLADNEQFF. The CDR3 DNA reads TGTGCCAGCAGCCCCCATTTTATCGGACTAGCGGACAATGAGCAGTTCTTC.

A single count supports this clone. This chain links TRBV11-1 with TRBJ2-7, with 8 positions matching TRBD2. The germline gives CDR1 SGHAT, CDR2 FQDESV (reference sequence). Losses at the gene ends were 7 bases for V and 2 bases for J; bases not matched to a gene: 10. The CDR3 consists of 15 residues. Here the CDR3 DNA reads TGTGCCAGCACCTCAGACGGGGGGGCCCCCTACGAGCAGTACTTC. The encoded protein is CASTSDGGAPYEQYF. Complete variable domain (other parts from reference TRBV11-1 and TRBJ2-7): EAEVAQSPRYKITEKSQAVAFWCDPISGHATLYWYRQILGQGPELLVQFQDESVVDDSQLPKDRFSAERLKGVDSTLKIQPAELGDSAMYLCASTSDGGAPYEQYFGPGTRLTVT.

There are a few counts of this clone. This chain uses TRBV5-6 with TRBJ2-7; the match to TRBD1 covers 10 bases. The CDR3 loop spans 13 amino acids. J lost 3 bases, V lost 4 bases, and 1 base had no gene match. CDR1 is SGHDT, CDR2 YYEEEE, per germline. DNA of the CDR3: TGTGCCAGCAGCGGGGACAGGGGCTACGAGCAGTACTTC. Its translation: CASSGDRGYEQYF.

V usage is TRBV7-9 and J usage is TRBJ1-2; D is unclear. The germline V and J ends were trimmed by 5 bases and 7 bases, with 17 bases remaining between them. This CDR3 has 14 residues. Germline V lookup: CDR1 SEHNR, CDR2 FQNEAQ (reference sequence). The CDR3 spells CASSNVGGVGGYTF. The CDR3 coding sequence is TGTGCCAGCAGCAACGTCGGCGGGGTCGGTGGCTACACCTTC.

J is TRBJ2-3 and V is TRBV2; D uncertain. Trimming took off 3 bases at V and 4 bases at J, with 8 bases between the two ends. There are 13 residues in the CDR3. Germline loops: CDR1 SNHLY, CDR2 FYNNEI. The CDR3 sequence: CASSDGQADTQYF. The CDR3 coding sequence is TGTGCCAGCAGTGATGGCCAAGCAGATACGCAGTATTTT. Variable domain in full (rest from reference TRBV2 and TRBJ2-3): EPEVTQTPSHQVTQMGQEVILRCVPISNHLYFYWYRQILGQKVEFLVSFYNNEISEKSEIFDDQFSVERPDGSNFTLKIRSTKLEDSAMYFCASSDGQADTQYFGPGTRLTVL.